One sample yielded the 21 T cell receptor beta chains listed below, sequenced in a study of cytomegalovirus exposure and HLA in healthy donors. PCR employed 60 Vbeta and 13 Jbeta primers. Assay used: immunoSEQ multiplex PCR; TCRdb lists only in-frame clones, some missing. The sample yields 120,000 to 150,000 clones, around 82% seen once. The sequenced material came from PBMCs. The origin of the receptors is a man aged 18 to 29 in good health and CMV-seropositive.

CDR3 loop: CASSLGRRLALDEQYF. In DNA form, the CDR3 reads TGTGCCAGCAGCTTAGGCCGGAGACTAGCTCTCGACGAGCAGTACTTC. V is TRBV13 and J is TRBJ2-7; 7 nucleotides agree with TRBD2. V trimming: 0 bases; J trimming: 5 bases; junction bases outside the gene matches: 10. The CDR3 has 16 residues. The V gene's germline CDR1 is PRHDT and CDR2 FYEKMQ (reference sequence). Looking up the rest from reference TRBV13 and TRBJ2-7 gives the full variable domain: AAGVIQSPRHLIKEKRETATLKCYPIPRHDTVYWYQQGPGQDPQFLISFYEKMQSDKGSIPDRFSAQQFSDYHSELNMSSLELGDSALYFCASSLGRRLALDEQYFGPGTRLTVT.

The J gene is TRBJ1-3, the V gene TRBV7-2, with 7 bases matching TRBD1. With V trimmed by 5 bases and J by 3 bases, 10 bases remained unmatched. In germline, CDR1 is SGHTA, CDR2 FQGNSA. The CDR3 is 16 amino acids. The CDR3, as DNA: TGTGCCAGCAGCCCGCGGACCTGGACAGGTGGAAACACCATATATTTT. Its translation is CASSPRTWTGGNTIYF.

This chain connects TRBV28 to TRBJ2-3; 10 positions agree with TRBD1. Germline loops: CDR1 MDHEN, CDR2 SYDVKM. The V segment lost 7 bases and the J segment 1 base; nucleotides outside the gene matches: 11. The CDR3 contains 17 residues. In nucleotides, the CDR3 is TGTGCCAGCAAGGGGACAGGGGCGCAAAAGCGCACAGATACGCAGTATTTT. Translated: CASKGTGAQKRTDTQYF. The complete variable domain, with remaining parts taken from reference TRBV28 and TRBJ2-3, reads DVKVTQSSRYLVKRTGEKVFLECVQDMDHENMFWYRQDPGLGLRLIYFSYDVKMKEKGDIPEGYSVSREKKERFSLILESASTNQTSMYLCASKGTGAQKRTDTQYFGPGTRLTVL.

The chain carries TRBV18 and TRBJ2-2; 7 bases align to TRBD1. V dropped 3 bases and J dropped 2; count of bases not matched to a gene: 3. CDR3 length equals 15 residues. Germline-derived CDR1 and CDR2 are KGHSH and LQKENI. CDR3 in DNA: TGTGCCAGCTCACCGGGACAGCTAAACACCGGGGAGCTGTTTTTT. Protein: CASSPGQLNTGELFF.

The chain is built from TRBV28 and TRBJ1-2; 11 bases are a match to TRBD1. CDR3 size: 15 residues. Germline V gene data show CDR1 as MDHEN and CDR2 as SYDVKM. After removal of 7 bases from V and 6 bases from J, the junction contained 10 bases not matched to a gene. CDR3 loop: CASTRPPDRGHGYTF. The CDR3 DNA reads TGTGCCAGCACCCGACCCCCGGACAGGGGGCATGGCTACACCTTC.

In its sample, this clone was seen a few times. This chain joins TRBV19 and TRBJ1-2, with D possibly TRBD1 on 5 matching bases. The CDR3 spans 13 residues. Germline V gives CDR1 LNHDA, CDR2 SQIVND (reference sequence). Trimming removed 10 bases at V and 4 bases at J, with 16 bases between. In nucleotides, the CDR3 is TGTGCCACCGACGCGGGACGGTCCTATGGCTACACCTTC. It translates to CATDAGRSYGYTF.

This clone was counted a few times. At one boundary the junction diverges from the germline segment, which might be a read error. The chain uses TRBV7-9 and TRBJ1-2; D not certain. The germline V gene has CDR1 SEHNR and CDR2 FQNEAQ (reference sequence). This CDR3 is 14 amino acids long. The CDR3 reads CSSSLAGGIYGYTF. CDR3 in DNA: TGTTCCAGCAGCTTAGCTGGCGGAATCTATGGCTACACCTTC.

V is TRBV14 and J is TRBJ2-2, with 7 bases identical to TRBD2. This CDR3 region has 17 residues. Trimming at V came to 5 bases and at J to 2 bases, leaving 11 bases not matched to a gene. Germline V gene sequence: CDR1 SGHDN, CDR2 FVKESK. In DNA form, the CDR3 reads TGTGCCAGCAGCTTAGGGATTACTAGCGACAACACCGGGGAGCTGTTTTTT. Translation: CASSLGITSDNTGELFF.

This clone was observed a few times. The J gene is TRBJ2-7, the V gene TRBV5-6; 7 positions agree with TRBD1. With 3 bases clipped from V and 0 bases from J, the junction kept 3 bases outside the gene matches. The CDR3 is made up of 14 amino acids. CDR1 SGHDT and CDR2 YYEEEE come from the germline V gene. CDR3: CASSSTGFSYEQYF. The CDR3 nucleotides read TGTGCCAGCAGCTCGACAGGGTTCTCCTACGAGCAGTACTTC.

The V gene is TRBV12-5, the J gene TRBJ1-1, with TRBD1 matching over 9 bases. Germline CDR1 LGHNT, CDR2 FRNRAP. There are 14 residues in the CDR3. Unmatched junction bases numbered 6, after V lost 7 bases and J lost 3 bases. CDR3 residues: CASATGTGYTEAFF. CDR3 DNA sequence: TGTGCTAGTGCCACCGGGACAGGGTACACTGAAGCTTTCTTT.

This clone occurred once. The rearrangement links TRBV27 to TRBJ2-7; D not certain. CDR3 length equals 14 residues. Germline CDR1 MNHEY, CDR2 SMNVEV (reference sequence). Trimming pared 7 bases from V and 0 bases from J, leaving 13 bases between. In DNA, the CDR3 is TGTGCCAGCAAGTCAGAGGAGAGCTCCTACGAGCAGTACTTC. Translated, it gives CASKSEESSYEQYF.

The CDR3 bases are TGTGCCAGCAGCTTTTCCTCCGGGGGGTCCTACGAGCAGTACTTC. It encodes CASSFSSGGSYEQYF. This chain uses TRBV11-3 with TRBJ2-7; 7 nucleotides agree with TRBD2. The junction had 6 bases not matched to a gene; V was cut back by 3 bases and J by 1 base. The CDR3 extends over 15 amino acids. From germline, CDR1 is SGHNT and CDR2 YENEEA.

The genes are TRBV11-2 and TRBJ1-5; TRBD1 matches at 10 bases. The CDR3 length is 15 residues. The J segment lost 5 bases and the V segment lost 5 bases, leaving 6 bases of the junction unmatched. Looked up from germline, CDR1 is SGHAT and CDR2 is FQNNGV. CDR3 nucleotide sequence: TGTGCCAGCAGCCCGGGGACAGGGGCCGATCAGCCCCAGCATTTT. This sequence encodes CASSPGTGADQPQHF.

The chain uses TRBV28 and TRBJ1-5; D is unresolved. The CDR3 covers 14 residues. V lost 2 bases, J lost 3 bases, and 8 bases lay in between. The germline CDR1 and CDR2 sequences are MDHEN and SYDVKM. The CDR3 bases are TGTGCCAGCAGTTTAGAAGCTCCCAATCAGCCCCAGCATTTT. Its protein product is CASSLEAPNQPQHF. The full variable domain, completed using reference TRBV28 and TRBJ1-5, is DVKVTQSSRYLVKRTGEKVFLECVQDMDHENMFWYRQDPGLGLRLIYFSYDVKMKEKGDIPEGYSVSREKKERFSLILESASTNQTSMYLCASSLEAPNQPQHFGDGTRLSIL.

V usage is TRBV12-5 and J usage is TRBJ2-2; 11 positions agree with TRBD2. The V and J ends lost 6 bases and 3 bases, in that order; junction bases with no gene match: 6. This CDR3 comprises 16 residues. From germline, CDR1 is LGHNT and CDR2 FRNRAP. CDR3 coding DNA: TGTGCTAGTGGCATCCTAGCGGGAGGTCACACCGGGGAGCTGTTTTTT. It codes for CASGILAGGHTGELFF.

V usage is TRBV27 and J usage is TRBJ2-3; 11 bases match TRBD2. Germline V gives CDR1 MNHEY, CDR2 SMNVEV (reference sequence). The CDR3 is made up of 15 amino acids. V dropped 4 bases and J dropped 5; count of bases not matched to a gene: 5. The CDR3 nucleotides are TGTGCCAGCAGTTCAATAGCGGGAGGGCTAGATACGCAGTATTTT. This gives the protein CASSSIAGGLDTQYF.

V usage is TRBV4-1 and J usage is TRBJ2-7, with TRBD2 identical over 9 bases. CDR1 is MGHRA, CDR2 YSYEKL, per germline. Trimming cost V 2 bases and J 4 bases; bases outside gene matches: 3. This CDR3 comprises 14 residues. The DNA of the CDR3 is TGCGCCAGCAGCCAACTAGCGGGACTTTACGAGCAGTACTTC. This encodes CASSQLAGLYEQYF.

The rearrangement uses TRBV28 and TRBJ2-4; 9 nucleotides align to TRBD1. The trim removed 1 base at V and 6 bases at J, leaving 7 bases unmatched. This CDR3 is built from 16 residues. Per the germline V gene, CDR1 is MDHEN and CDR2 is SYDVKM. The CDR3 DNA sequence: TGTGCCAGCAGTTTATATAGGACAGGGGCGGGAAACATTCAGTACTTC. Its protein is CASSLYRTGAGNIQYF.

This clone was seen a few times. The chain uses TRBV25-1 and TRBJ1-5, with D tentatively TRBD1 (5 bases). Germline lookup yields CDR1 MGHDK and CDR2 SYGVNS. V dropped 6 bases and J dropped 2 bases, with 20 bases sitting between them. This CDR3 region has 17 residues. Written as DNA, the CDR3 is TGTGCCAGCAGCGTGACTGGTGGGGGGTCTGGCAATCAGCCCCAGCATTTT. It codes for CASSVTGGGSGNQPQHF.

This clone was picked up a small number of times. V is TRBV7-9 and J is TRBJ2-3, with 9 positions matching TRBD1. The CDR3 has 16 residues. Germline V gives CDR1 SEHNR, CDR2 FQNEAQ (reference sequence). V lost 5 bases to trimming and J lost 3 bases; unmatched junction nucleotides: 9. CDR3 sequence reads: CASSLYYGQGTDTQYF. The DNA of the CDR3 is TGTGCCAGCAGCCTCTACTATGGACAGGGGACAGATACGCAGTATTTT.

This chain connects TRBV7-3 to TRBJ2-1, with TRBD2 matching over 15 bases. Looked up from germline, CDR1 is SGHTA and CDR2 is FQGTGA. The CDR3 sequence is 16 residues long. V trimming: 5 bases; J trimming: 7 bases; junction bases outside the gene matches: 6. The CDR3 DNA reads as TGTGCCAGCAGCGGGACTAGCGGGAGGAACTCGAATGAGCAGTTCTTC. It yields the protein CASSGTSGRNSNEQFF.